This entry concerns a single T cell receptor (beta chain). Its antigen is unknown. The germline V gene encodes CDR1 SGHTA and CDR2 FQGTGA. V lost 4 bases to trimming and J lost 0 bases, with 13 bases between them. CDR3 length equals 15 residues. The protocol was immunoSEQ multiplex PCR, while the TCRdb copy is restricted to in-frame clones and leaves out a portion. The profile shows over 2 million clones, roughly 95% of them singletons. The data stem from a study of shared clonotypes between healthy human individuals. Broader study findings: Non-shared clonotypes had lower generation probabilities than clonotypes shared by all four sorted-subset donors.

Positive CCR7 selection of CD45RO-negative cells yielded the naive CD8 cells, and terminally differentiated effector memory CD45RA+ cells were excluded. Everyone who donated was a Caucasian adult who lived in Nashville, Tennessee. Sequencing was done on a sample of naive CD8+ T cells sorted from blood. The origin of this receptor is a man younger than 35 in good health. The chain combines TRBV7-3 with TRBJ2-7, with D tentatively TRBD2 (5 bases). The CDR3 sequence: CASSYRDFNSYEQYF. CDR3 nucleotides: TGTGCCAGCAGCTACCGGGATTTTAACTCCTACGAGCAGTACTTC. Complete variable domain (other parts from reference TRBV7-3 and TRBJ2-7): GAGVSQTPSNKVTEKGKYVELRCDPISGHTALYWYRQSLGQGPEFLIYFQGTGAADDSGLPNDRFFAVRPEGSVSTLKIQRTERGDSAVYLCASSYRDFNSYEQYFGPGTRLTVT.